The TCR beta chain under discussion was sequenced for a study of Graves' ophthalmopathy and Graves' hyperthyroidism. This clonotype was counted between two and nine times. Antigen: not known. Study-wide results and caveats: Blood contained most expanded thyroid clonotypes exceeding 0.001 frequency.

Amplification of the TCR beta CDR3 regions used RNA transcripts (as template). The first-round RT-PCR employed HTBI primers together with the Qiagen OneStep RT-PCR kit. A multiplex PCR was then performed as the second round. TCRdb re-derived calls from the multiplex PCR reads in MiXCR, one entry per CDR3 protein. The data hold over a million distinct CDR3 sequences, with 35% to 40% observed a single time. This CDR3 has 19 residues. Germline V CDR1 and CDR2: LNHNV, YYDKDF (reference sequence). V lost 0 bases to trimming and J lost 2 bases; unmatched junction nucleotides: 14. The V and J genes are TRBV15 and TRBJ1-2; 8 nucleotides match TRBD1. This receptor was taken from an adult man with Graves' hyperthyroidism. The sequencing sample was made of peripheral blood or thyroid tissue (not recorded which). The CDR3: CATSRDGQGSQLLNYGYTF. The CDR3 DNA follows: TGTGCCACCAGCAGAGACGGACAGGGATCCCAACTTTTAAACTATGGCTACACCTTC.